This entry describes one T cell receptor beta chain. Antigen specificity is unknown. PCR primers comprised 60 Vbeta and 13 Jbeta primers. In the study's own analysis: Approximately 83 million unique TCR beta chains, 8.5 million to 14 million shared, were counted in a later analysis. The data were produced by immunoSEQ multiplex PCR, yet TCRdb's version contains in-frame clones alone and is incomplete. That table supplies the V and J calls and clone size; D and trimming were determined from the DNA. The table has some 140,000 clones, approximately 74% seen once. The sample belongs to a study of cytomegalovirus exposure and HLA in healthy donors. The CDR3 length is 16 residues. Each donor's status was that of a healthy bone marrow donor. General study points: Most TCR sequences were rare, but some public TCRs occurred in many donors. Follow-up analysis later connected one missense variant in DCLRE1C with trimming of TCR beta V- and J-genes.

The genes are TRBV21-1 and TRBJ2-5; the table names TRBD2, a call not compared with the DNA. TRBV21-1 is given as a pseudogene. This receptor was obtained from a man aged 18 to 29 in good health and CMV-seronegative. The sequenced sample was PBMCs. The CDR3 loop is CASSKRGGGAEETQYF. CDR3 sequence (DNA): TGTGCCAGCAGCAAAAGGGGAGGGGGGGCAGAAGAGACCCAGTACTTC.